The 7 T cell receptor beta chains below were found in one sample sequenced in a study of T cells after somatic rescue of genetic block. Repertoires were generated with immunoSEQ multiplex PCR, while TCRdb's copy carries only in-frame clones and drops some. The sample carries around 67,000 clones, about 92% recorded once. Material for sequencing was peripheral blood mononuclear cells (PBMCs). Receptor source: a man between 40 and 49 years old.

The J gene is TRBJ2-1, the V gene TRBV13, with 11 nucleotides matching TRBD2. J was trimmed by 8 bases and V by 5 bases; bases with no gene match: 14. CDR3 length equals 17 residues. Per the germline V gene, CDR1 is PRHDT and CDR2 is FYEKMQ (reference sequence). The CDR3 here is CASSPGYPSGGFYEQFF. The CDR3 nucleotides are TGTGCCAGCAGCCCGGGTTACCCTAGCGGGGGGTTCTATGAGCAGTTCTTC. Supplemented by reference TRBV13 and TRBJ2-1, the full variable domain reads AAGVIQSPRHLIKEKRETATLKCYPIPRHDTVYWYQQGPGQDPQFLISFYEKMQSDKGSIPDRFSAQQFSDYHSELNMSSLELGDSALYFCASSPGYPSGGFYEQFFGPGTRLTVL.

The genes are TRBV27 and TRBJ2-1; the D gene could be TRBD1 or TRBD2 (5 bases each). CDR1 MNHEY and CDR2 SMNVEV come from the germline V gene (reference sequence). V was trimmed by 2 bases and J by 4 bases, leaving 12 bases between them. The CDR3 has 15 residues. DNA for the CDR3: TGTGCCAGCAGTTTAGGGCTAGCAGGGTACAATGAGCAGTTCTTC. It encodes CASSLGLAGYNEQFF.

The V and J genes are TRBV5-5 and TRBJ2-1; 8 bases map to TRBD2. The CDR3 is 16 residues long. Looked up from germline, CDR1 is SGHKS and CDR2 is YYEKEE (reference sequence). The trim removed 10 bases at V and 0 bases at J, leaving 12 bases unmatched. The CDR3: CAGTYRGGSSYNEQFF. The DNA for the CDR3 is TGTGCCGGAACCTACCGCGGGGGGAGCTCCTACAATGAGCAGTTCTTC.

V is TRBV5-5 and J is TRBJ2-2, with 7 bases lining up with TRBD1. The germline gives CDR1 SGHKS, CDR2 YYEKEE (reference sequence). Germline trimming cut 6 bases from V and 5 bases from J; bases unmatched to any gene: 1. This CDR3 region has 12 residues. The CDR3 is CASNRGTGELFF. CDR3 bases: TGTGCCAGCAACAGGGGAACCGGGGAGCTGTTTTTT.

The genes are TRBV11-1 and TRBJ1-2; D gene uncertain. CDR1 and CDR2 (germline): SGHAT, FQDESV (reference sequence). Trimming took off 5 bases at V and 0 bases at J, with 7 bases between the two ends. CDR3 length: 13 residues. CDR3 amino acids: CASSHNTNYGYTF. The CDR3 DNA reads TGTGCCAGCAGCCATAATACTAACTATGGCTACACCTTC.

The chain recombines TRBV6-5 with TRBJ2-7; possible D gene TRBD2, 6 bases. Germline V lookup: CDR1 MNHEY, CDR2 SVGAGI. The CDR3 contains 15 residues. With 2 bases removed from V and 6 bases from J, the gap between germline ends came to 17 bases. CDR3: CASSYGGTSSGEQYF. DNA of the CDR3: TGTGCCAGCAGTTACGGGGGGACGAGCTCGGGCGAGCAGTACTTC.

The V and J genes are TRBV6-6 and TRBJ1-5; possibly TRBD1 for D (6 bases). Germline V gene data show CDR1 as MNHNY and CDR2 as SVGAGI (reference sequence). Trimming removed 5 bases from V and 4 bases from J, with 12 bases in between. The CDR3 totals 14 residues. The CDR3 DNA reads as TGTGCCAGCAGTCAGGACAGCGAAAATCAGCCCCAGCATTTT. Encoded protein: CASSQDSENQPQHF.